These 3 T cell receptor beta chains were sequenced from one sample in a study of Graves' ophthalmopathy and Graves' hyperthyroidism. As the template, RNA transcripts were used to amplify TCR beta CDR3 regions. Second-round multiplex PCR came after a first-round RT-PCR that employed HTBI primers. One entry per CDR3 protein, called by TCRdb with MiXCR from the multiplex PCR reads. The sample has approximately 700,000 distinct CDR3 sequences, roughly two fifths seen once; the top ten hold about 40%. Sequencing input: peripheral blood. Every receptor here comes from an adult man with Graves' ophthalmopathy.

The J gene is TRBJ2-7, the V gene TRBV29-1, with 7 bases that match TRBD2. Looked up from germline, CDR1 is SQVTM and CDR2 is ANQGSEA. The CDR3 runs 15 residues. V dropped 1 base and J dropped 7; count of bases not matched to a gene: 13. The CDR3 DNA reads as TGCAGCGTTGAAGCGCTAACGGCGGGGGTAGGTGAGCAGTACTTC. This sequence encodes CSVEALTAGVGEQYF.

The V and J genes are TRBV19 and TRBJ2-7, with unresolved D. V lost 5 bases and J 0 bases, leaving 11 bases between the germline ends. Germline CDR1 reads LNHDA; CDR2 reads SQIVND (reference sequence). CDR3 length equals 14 residues. The CDR3 bases are TGTGCCAGTAGTTCTTCGGAGATCTCCTACGAGCAGTACTTC. It yields the protein CASSSSEISYEQYF. The variable domain in full, with the rest retrieved from reference TRBV19 and TRBJ2-7, is DGGITQSPKYLFRKEGQNVTLSCEQNLNHDAMYWYRQDPGQGLRLIYYSQIVNDFQKGDIAEGYSVSREKKESFPLTVTSAQKNPTAFYLCASSSSEISYEQYFGPGTRLTVT.

Many counts were recorded for this clonotype. V is TRBV29-1 and J is TRBJ2-7; D ambiguous. Germline V gene lookup returns CDR1 SQVTM and CDR2 ANQGSEA. V was clipped by 4 bases and J by 1 base, with 14 bases between them. This CDR3 is 14 amino acids long. CDR3 DNA: TGCAGCGTTGCATACGATTGGCCTTCCTACGAGCAGTACTTC. This codes for CSVAYDWPSYEQYF.